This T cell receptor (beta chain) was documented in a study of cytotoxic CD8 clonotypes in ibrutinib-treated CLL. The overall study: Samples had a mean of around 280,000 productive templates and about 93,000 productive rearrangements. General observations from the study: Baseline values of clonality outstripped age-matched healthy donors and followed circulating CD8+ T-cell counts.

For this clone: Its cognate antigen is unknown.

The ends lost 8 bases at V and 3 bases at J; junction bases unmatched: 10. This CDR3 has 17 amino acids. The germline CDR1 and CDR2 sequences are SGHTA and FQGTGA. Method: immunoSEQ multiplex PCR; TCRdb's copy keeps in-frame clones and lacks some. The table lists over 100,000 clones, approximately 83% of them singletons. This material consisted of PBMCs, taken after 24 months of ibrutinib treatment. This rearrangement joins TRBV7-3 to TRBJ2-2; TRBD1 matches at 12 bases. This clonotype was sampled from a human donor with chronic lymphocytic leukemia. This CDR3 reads CASPRDRGRPDTGELFF. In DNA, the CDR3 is TGTGCCAGCCCTCGGGACAGGGGGCGTCCGGACACCGGGGAGCTGTTTTTT.